This T cell receptor beta chain originates from a study of blood T cell repertoires in COVID-19. Under the authors' procedure: For nucleated cells, counts were estimated from reference gene primer amplification. The repertoire was sequenced with immunoSEQ multiplex PCR; TCRdb's copy has only in-frame clones and lacks some. V and J calls and clone size are those listed in that table; D and trimming were worked out from the DNA. The table has approximately 300,000 clones, 80% to 90% seen once. Germline V gives CDR1 SGHRS, CDR2 YFSETQ. V lost 3 bases and J lost 3; bases outside the gene matches: 5. The CDR3 runs 15 residues. Participants spanned ages about 18 to 100 years and resided in about 25 US areas. Participant-reported clinical history was the basis for cohort assignment. Recovered participants had two consecutive negative NP/OP PCR tests, healthcare professional clearance, or symptom resolution.

This clonotype was obtained from a woman aged 25 to 45 who had recovered from COVID-19. The chain uses TRBV5-1 and TRBJ2-7; 11 nucleotides match TRBD2. What was sequenced was PBMCs or T cells enriched from blood (not recorded which). Written as DNA, the CDR3 is TGCGCCAGCAGCTGGGCTAGCGGGGGGAACTACGAGCAGTACTTC. It encodes CASSWASGGNYEQYF.